The 10 T cell receptor beta chains listed next were all sequenced from one sample in a study of blood T cell repertoires in COVID-19. The protocol was immunoSEQ multiplex PCR, while the TCRdb copy is restricted to in-frame clones and leaves out a portion. This table has some 670,000 clones, about 87% appearing once. The sample comprised peripheral blood. The receptors were sampled from a woman younger than 35 with acute or convalescent COVID-19.

The gene calls are TRBV30 and TRBJ1-2; D is undetermined. Germline CDR1 and CDR2: GTSNPN and SVGIG (reference sequence). Between the trimmed V and J ends, which lost 3 bases and 4 bases, there was a span of 6 bases. The CDR3 extends over 11 amino acids. Here the CDR3 reads CAWRARYGYTF. The DNA of the CDR3 is TGTGCCTGGAGGGCCCGCTATGGCTACACCTTC.

The chain uses TRBV6-5 and TRBJ1-2; the D is unclear. Germline-derived CDR1 and CDR2 are MNHEY and SVGAGI. Trimming shortened V by 5 bases and J by 2 bases, and 9 bases separated the two germline ends. The CDR3 has 13 residues. CDR3 in DNA: TGTGCCAGCAGTCAACAGAGAAACTATGGCTACACCTTC. This gives the protein CASSQQRNYGYTF.

The chain is built from TRBV7-2 and TRBJ2-2; D possibly corresponds to TRBD2 (5 bases). This CDR3 region has 15 residues. Trimming removed 2 bases at V and 4 bases at J, with 11 bases between. Germline CDR1 reads SGHTA; CDR2 reads FQGNSA. The CDR3 nucleotides are TGTGCCAGCAGCTTAATACCGGCGGGCACCGGGGAGCTGTTTTTT. It specifies CASSLIPAGTGELFF.

The gene calls are TRBV2 and TRBJ1-2, with D possibly matching TRBD1 (5 bases). Germline V gives CDR1 SNHLY, CDR2 FYNNEI. The CDR3 covers 17 residues. Trimming removed 5 bases at V and 4 bases at J, with 23 bases between. CDR3 bases: TGTGCCAGCAGTACCCCCCTGGGAGGGGTTCACCGCTATGGCTACACCTTC. The encoded protein is CASSTPLGGVHRYGYTF.

This clone appeared once. V usage is TRBV27 and J usage is TRBJ1-1; possible D gene TRBD1, 5 bases. Trimming pared 2 bases from V and 3 bases from J, leaving 22 bases between. Per the germline V gene, CDR1 is MNHEY and CDR2 is SMNVEV (reference sequence). The CDR3 consists of 18 residues. CDR3 DNA sequence: TGTGCCAGCAGTTTAATTGGAGGGGACCGGGAATGGGACACTGAAGCTTTCTTT. Translated: CASSLIGGDREWDTEAFF.

The chain links TRBV24-1 to TRBJ1-5; D might be TRBD1 (6 bases). Looked up from germline, CDR1 is KGHDR and CDR2 is SFDVKD. Trimming removed 6 bases from V and 1 base from J, with 12 bases in between. This CDR3 spans 15 amino acids. This CDR3 is CATSKGQGSNQPQHF. CDR3 DNA: TGTGCCACCAGTAAGGGGCAGGGGAGCAATCAGCCCCAGCATTTT.

The chain combines TRBV24-1 with TRBJ1-2, with D hard to call. The CDR3 spans 13 residues. Germline V CDR1 and CDR2: KGHDR, SFDVKD. With 0 bases removed from V and 5 bases from J, the gap between germline ends came to 6 bases. The CDR3 nucleotides read TGTGCCACCAGTGATTTGCAGCGGTATGGCTACACCTTC. It translates to CATSDLQRYGYTF.

The chain links TRBV7-6 to TRBJ2-1; 15 nucleotides match TRBD2. V lost 3 bases to trimming and J lost 12 bases; unmatched junction nucleotides: 9. Germline V gene lookup returns CDR1 SGHVS and CDR2 FNYEAQ. CDR3 length equals 16 residues. This CDR3 reads CASSFPGLAGGQAQFF. CDR3 nucleotide sequence: TGTGCCAGCAGCTTTCCCGGACTAGCGGGGGGGCAGGCGCAGTTCTTC.

This clone was detected once. The V and J genes are TRBV27 and TRBJ1-5; D is undetermined. CDR1 and CDR2 from the germline V gene are MNHEY and SMNVEV (reference sequence). The CDR3 runs to 15 residues. The germline V and J ends were trimmed by 5 bases and 8 bases, with 19 bases remaining between them. The CDR3 sequence is CASSPIPWEGEPQHF. The CDR3 DNA reads as TGTGCCAGCAGTCCGATTCCGTGGGAGGGCGAGCCCCAGCATTTT.

The chain combines TRBV28 with TRBJ2-3; 11 nucleotides line up with TRBD1. The germline CDR1 and CDR2 sequences are MDHEN and SYDVKM. Germline trimming cut 8 bases from V and 2 bases from J; bases unmatched to any gene: 18. The CDR3 extends over 19 amino acids. The DNA for the CDR3 is TGTGCCAGCCCCGATCGGGGACAGGGGGACTTTACCCTCACAGATACGCAGTATTTT. Translated: CASPDRGQGDFTLTDTQYF.